The next 17 T cell receptor beta chains were all read from a single sample in a study of tumor and adjacent non-tumor tissue in lung cancer. TCRbeta libraries were built with three rounds of nested PCR, modified from ARM-PCR. TCRdb independently ran MiXCR on the multiplex PCR reads; one entry per CDR3 protein. The sample yields approximately 120,000 distinct CDR3 sequences, roughly 74% seen once. The template was RNA from unsorted bulk tissue. Sequenced input: lung tumor tissue. The receptors come from a woman aged 55-75 years with non-small cell lung cancer.

This chain joins TRBV14 and TRBJ1-2; TRBD1 is a possible D gene (6 bases). V was trimmed by 9 bases and J by 8 bases, leaving 28 bases between them. CDR3 length: 16 residues. Germline V gives CDR1 SGHDN, CDR2 FVKESK. The CDR3 nucleotides are TGTGCCAGGAGTCAAGCCAGGGGAGGGTTGGGTGTCGGCTACACCTTC. As protein: CARSQARGGLGVGYTF. Complete variable domain (other parts from reference TRBV14 and TRBJ1-2): EAGVTQFPSHSVIEKGQTVTLRCDPISGHDNLYWYRRVMGKEIKFLLHFVKESKQDESGMPNNRFLAERTGGTYSTLKVQPAELEDSGVYFCARSQARGGLGVGYTFGSGTRLTVV.

The rearrangement joins TRBV4-3 to TRBJ2-5; no clear D. Germline lookup yields CDR1 LGHNA and CDR2 YSLEER. V lost 4 bases and J 5 bases, leaving 17 bases between the germline ends. The CDR3 totals 15 residues. CDR3 bases: TGCGCCAGCAGCCGACACCGTGACTCAGATGAGACCCAGTACTTC. It is translated as CASSRHRDSDETQYF.

V and J are TRBV5-1 and TRBJ2-1; 7 positions agree with TRBD1. The germline V gene has CDR1 SGHRS and CDR2 YFSETQ. This CDR3 has 14 residues. The trim removed 9 bases at V and 3 bases at J, leaving 9 bases unmatched. CDR3 region: CAIRRDSLYNEQFF. The DNA for the CDR3 is TGCGCCATTAGACGGGACAGTCTCTACAATGAGCAGTTCTTC.

A note on this clonotype: The conserved phenylalanine or tryptophan normally closing the CDR3 is absent here, so this likely arose from a read error. The V and J genes are TRBV6-6 and TRBJ2-7; perhaps TRBD1 as D (6 bases). Germline V gene lookup returns CDR1 MNHNY and CDR2 SVGAGI (reference sequence). V was cut by 9 bases and J by 3 bases, with 21 bases left in between. This CDR3 is built from 15 residues. Written as DNA, the CDR3 is TGTGCCAGTAGTCGTCAGACAGGTGGAGACTACGAGCAGTACTGC. Its protein product is CASSRQTGGDYEQYC.

This clonotype was observed a few times. This may be a read error, as it is one base from a much larger clone. V and J are TRBV12-3 or TRBV12-4 and TRBJ2-7; D possibly uses TRBD1 or TRBD2 (6 bases each). V was pared by 6 bases and J by 2 bases, with 14 bases between. The CDR3 consists of 14 residues. CDR3 sequence: CASSPEGGPYEQYF. Here the CDR3 DNA reads TGTGCCAGCAGCCCAGAGGGGGGACCCTACGAGCAGTACTTC.

This chain links TRBV12-3 or TRBV12-4 with TRBJ2-3, with D possibly being TRBD1 or TRBD2 (5 bases each). This CDR3 region has 18 residues. V lost 9 bases and J 8 bases, leaving 33 bases between the germline ends. DNA of the CDR3: TGTGCCAGTAGTCCTCGACAGACAAGTGGGAGTAGACATGTTACGCAGTATTTT. Protein: CASSPRQTSGSRHVTQYF.

Regarding this clonotype: The junction differs from germline at one of its ends, possibly a read error. V and J are TRBV11-2 and TRBJ1-3, with no clear D. The CDR3 is 15 amino acids. Germline V lookup: CDR1 SGHAT, CDR2 FQNNGV. This CDR3 is CARSLSSGRLYTIFF. DNA for the CDR3: TGTGCCCGCAGCTTATCCTCCGGCCGCTTGTACACCATATTTTTT.

Comments on this clonotype: At one of its ends the junction is not consistent with the germline gene, which may arise from a read error. The chain has TRBV12-3 or TRBV12-4 and TRBJ2-3; D gene ambiguous. The CDR3 is 14 amino acids. The CDR3, as DNA: TGTGCCAGCAGTCTCGGGCTGGGCCGAGATAAGCAGTATTTT. Translation gives CASSLGLGRDKQYF.

This clonotype has ten or more counts. V usage is TRBV20-1 and J usage is TRBJ1-5, with D perhaps TRBD1 (5 bases). V dropped 0 bases and J dropped 0 bases, with 9 bases sitting between them. CDR3 size: 15 residues. Germline CDR1 reads DFQATT; CDR2 reads SNEGSKA (reference sequence). CDR3 loop: CSARDQGDSNQPQHF. CDR3 bases: TGCAGTGCTAGAGATCAAGGGGATAGCAATCAGCCCCAGCATTTT.

Worth noting for this clonotype: A much larger clone differs from this one at a single base, so this may be a read error. The chain is built from TRBV28 and TRBJ1-6; D is unclear. There are 15 residues in the CDR3. CDR1 and CDR2 (germline): MDHEN, SYDVKM. V was cut by 7 bases and J by 0 bases, with 10 bases left in between. The CDR3 protein is CASISSPSYNSPLHF. CDR3 DNA sequence: TGTGCCAGCATAAGTTCCCCCTCCTATAATTCACCCCTCCACTTT.

The sample holds one count of this clonotype. One base away lies a much larger clone, so this may be a sequencing read error. The rearrangement joins TRBV5-6 to TRBJ2-7; TRBD1 might be the D (5 bases). The germline V and J ends were trimmed by 9 bases and 2 bases, with 18 bases remaining between them. Germline CDR1 is SGHDT and CDR2 is YYEEEE. The CDR3 loop spans 14 amino acids. CDR3 sequence: CANTHRRQPYEQYF. CDR3 bases: TGTGCCAACACCCACCGACGACAGCCCTACGAGCAGTACTTC.

In its sample, this clonotype was seen once. A much more abundant neighbour one base away suggests this may be a read error. The chain uses TRBV4-1 and TRBJ1-4; D is undetermined. Germline V gene lookup returns CDR1 MGHRA and CDR2 YSYEKL. The CDR3 extends over 18 amino acids. The CDR3 DNA reads TGCGCCAGCAGCCAAGATTGGAACACCCCTGCAACTAAGGAAAAACTGTTTTTT. Protein: CASSQDWNTPATKEKLFF.

The V call is TRBV11-3, the J call TRBJ2-2; TRBD1 is a possible D gene (6 bases). V lost 1 base, J lost 4 bases, and 10 bases lay in between. Germline V gives CDR1 SGHNT, CDR2 YENEEA. The CDR3 extends over 15 amino acids. DNA for the CDR3: TGTGCCAGCAGCTTAGGGCAGGGGAGCACCGGGGAGCTGTTTTTT. Protein: CASSLGQGSTGELFF.

Of note for this clonotype: At one of its ends the junction is not consistent with the germline gene, which may arise from a read error. The chain couples TRBV19 to TRBJ1-2, with 7 bases that match TRBD1. From germline, CDR1 is LNHDA and CDR2 SQIVND (reference sequence). The CDR3 has 13 amino acids. The CDR3 nucleotides read TGTACCAGTAGCACTGGAGGGGGCATTGGGAACACCTTC. The encoded protein is CTSSTGGGIGNTF.

This clonotype was observed at least ten times. J is TRBJ1-2 and V is TRBV11-2; D not certain. CDR1 is SGHAT, CDR2 FQNNGV, per germline. Trimming cost V 3 bases and J 8 bases, with 19 bases left between them. CDR3 length: 15 residues. This CDR3 reads CASSLEAHGESGYTF. The CDR3 DNA reads TGTGCCAGCAGCTTGGAGGCGCACGGGGAAAGCGGCTACACCTTC.

This clonotype was picked up many times. Given a much more abundant clone one base away, this may be a read error. This sequence joins TRBV20-1 and TRBJ1-5; 7 bases are a match to TRBD1. The V and J ends lost 5 bases and 6 bases, in that order; junction bases with no gene match: 4. Germline CDR1 reads DFQATT; CDR2 reads SNEGSKA (reference sequence). CDR3 length equals 12 residues. CDR3 amino acids: CSAGHRGQPQHF. The CDR3, as DNA: TGCAGTGCTGGCCACAGGGGTCAGCCCCAGCATTTT.

This rearrangement joins TRBV28 to TRBJ1-1; D is undetermined. V lost 8 bases and J lost 1, with 14 bases in between. This CDR3 is built from 14 residues. CDR1 and CDR2 from the germline V gene are MDHEN and SYDVKM. The CDR3 protein is CASRTQTQNTEAFF. CDR3 DNA sequence: TGTGCCAGCCGCACCCAAACACAGAACACTGAAGCTTTCTTT.